This T cell receptor beta chain was identified in a study of neurological immune-mediated disorders (dated by TCRdb to between 2018 and 2021). For the wider study: Peripheral blood TCR-beta repertoires from patients with HTLV-I-associated myelopathy (HAM/TSP), patients with multiple sclerosis, and healthy controls were compared in the study using UMI-based sequencing. The roughly 100 TCR-beta libraries covered PBMC samples along with longitudinal samples, technical triplicates, and paired sorted CD4+ and CD8+ T-cell subsets. To precisely calculate how much the frequency of each individual clone varied, libraries were sequenced in technical triplicate. The cohort comprised about 71 subjects: approximately 15 HAM/TSP patients, 34 multiple sclerosis patients and around 20 healthy controls. On the study overall, not on this receptor specifically: TCR clonal expansion was highest in HAM/TSP patients and lowest in MS patients, with MS patients falling below even healthy controls. Expanded clones from different subjects shared no identical CDR3 amino acid sequences, which suggests that TCR-beta repertoires were private in all groups.

This clonotype was detected many times. What this receptor recognizes is not known. Base qualities are not recorded, but no much larger clone differs from it by a single base. The label giving this sample's time point can be read as: technical triplicate 2. For the sorted-subset TCR libraries, the starting material was over 800,000 sorted CD4+ or CD8+ T cells. Peripheral blood was subjected to Ficoll-Hypaque density gradient centrifugation to isolate PBMCs, which were then cryopreserved in liquid nitrogen. The study also sequenced paired sorted CD4+ and CD8+ subsets from healthy controls, HAM/TSP patients and MS patients. cDNA synthesis used template-switch 5'RACE with a primer carrying a 10-nucleotide random unique molecular identifier tagging each TCR transcript. Every sequencing run yielded over 180 million TCR-beta sequences covering 15-18 subjects. The RNeasy kit was used to extract total RNA. The KAPA Real-time Library Amplification kit was used to amplify TCR-beta VDJ regions with primers for the TCR constant region and the 5'RACE anchor. A first PCR added sample indexes and Illumina adaptors, and a second PCR then raised library yield. After Ampure bead purification, the TCR product of roughly 650 bp was size-selected on a 2% E-gel SizeSelection system. Before pooling, library quality was checked on a Bioanalyzer, concentration was measured with Qubit, and libraries were quantified with the Kapa Library Quantification kit. Libraries were sequenced paired-end 2 x 150 bp on an Illumina HiSeq 2500. To increase sequence diversity, 25-30% phiX was spiked into each library pool. The source study handled its data this way. Quality-filtered reads were processed with the UMI-based MiGEC pipeline, which removed over 75% of raw TCR sequences during error correction. IMGT germline references were used for alignment of VDJ genes, and clonotypes were defined by a unique CDR3 amino acid sequence together with V-J genes. Clonal expansion, Shannon diversity and CDR3 relatedness (CalcPairwiseDistances, ClusterSamples) were evaluated with VDJtools, and phylogenetic trees were built with CLCbio workbench. Expanded clones were defined as having at least 8 unique UMIs, based on coefficient-of-variation modelling across technical triplicates. Starting from the raw public reads, TCRdb applied fastp trimming at Q25, assembled clones with MiXCR and retained in-frame beta chains. Every entry covers one CDR3 protein and lists the most common genes and DNA from its rows. These V and J calls derive from TCRdb rather than the authors' analysis. A total of approximately 28,000 distinct CDR3 sequences appear in this sample, approximately 12% of them only once. Around 5% of the sample is in the top ten clones.

The CDR3 runs 11 residues from the cysteine to the phenylalanine. CDR3 DNA only is kept here, 33 bases in frame from base 1. For CDR1 and CDR2, the germline V gene (reference sequence) lists DFQATT and SNEGSKA. The trim is 1 base for V and 8 bases for J, with a gap of 5 bases between the germline ends. This sequence uses TRBV20-1 and TRBJ2-2; confidence is insufficient to name the D gene. This TCR was recovered from a female donor with HTLV-1-associated myelopathy (HAM/TSP). Sequenced: CD4+ T cells from blood. The nucleotides read TGCAGTGCTAGAGTCCGAGGGGAGCTGTTTTTT. This yields the protein CSARVRGELFF.